The 29 T cell receptor beta chains listed next were all sequenced from one sample in a study of radiation and T cells in renal cell carcinoma. Clones were sequenced by immunoSEQ multiplex PCR, and TCRdb holds only the in-frame ones, with some missing. The table shows under 200,000 clones, with about 88% occurring only once. Documented time point: blood 4 weeks post-SBRT, at nephrectomy. Treatment reported: 15 Gy SBRT to primary tumor, nephrectomy 4 weeks later. The input for sequencing was blood, taken from a patient whose treatment included radiotherapy and nephrectomy. These receptors all come from a woman aged 45-59 years with renal cell carcinoma.

The genes are TRBV6-1 and TRBJ1-4; D not resolved. Germline V CDR1 and CDR2: MNHNS, SASEGT. V gave up 1 base and J gave up 0 bases, with 12 bases separating them. CDR3 length: 17 residues. CDR3 nucleotides: TGTGCCAGCAGTGAAGTAACGGCATTTGCAACTAATGAAAAACTGTTTTTT. The encoded protein is CASSEVTAFATNEKLFF.

The J gene is TRBJ2-1, the V gene TRBV5-3, with TRBD2 identical over 10 bases. TRBV5-3 is given ORF status, its function remaining uncertain. The CDR3 is 15 residues long. The trim removed 2 bases at V and 4 bases at J, leaving 3 bases unmatched. DNA for the CDR3: TGTGCCAGAAGCTTTGGACTAGCGGCTTACAATGAGCAGTTCTTC. Amino acids: CARSFGLAAYNEQFF.

The chain recombines TRBV6-5 with TRBJ2-7; TRBD2 matches at 8 bases. Germline V gene data show CDR1 as MNHEY and CDR2 as SVGAGI. This CDR3 has 15 amino acids. V was pared by 6 bases and J by 0 bases, with 7 bases of the junction left unmatched. The chain's CDR3 is CASSPQRGSSYEQYF. DNA of the CDR3: TGTGCCAGCAGCCCCCAGCGGGGGAGCTCCTACGAGCAGTACTTC.

V gene TRBV4-2 combines with J gene TRBJ2-7; tentatively, D is TRBD1 (6 bases). This CDR3 is 15 amino acids long. Trimming stripped 4 bases from V and 0 bases from J, with 13 bases between. Germline-derived CDR1 and CDR2 are LGHNA and YNFKEQ. The CDR3 region is CASSLWAGVSYEQYF. CDR3 coding DNA: TGTGCCAGCAGCCTATGGGCAGGGGTCTCCTACGAGCAGTACTTC.

The chain combines TRBV7-9 with TRBJ1-3, with D perhaps matching TRBD1 (6 bases). V dropped 5 bases and J dropped 4 bases, with 15 bases sitting between them. Germline CDR1 is SEHNR and CDR2 is FQNEAQ (reference sequence). This CDR3 is 15 amino acids long. The CDR3 spells CASSATGTIGNTIYF. CDR3 nucleotides: TGTGCCAGCAGCGCCACCGGGACAATCGGAAACACCATATATTTT.

The chain links TRBV18 to TRBJ1-4, with D perhaps TRBD1 (5 bases). The CDR3 spans 15 residues. V shed 1 base and J shed 2 bases, with 8 bases lying between them. Germline CDR1 and CDR2: KGHSH and LQKENI. CDR3 sequence: CASSPRSGTNEKLFF. The DNA of the CDR3 is TGTGCCAGCTCACCACGGTCAGGGACTAATGAAAAACTGTTTTTT.

This clone was found once. The chain employs TRBV19 and TRBJ2-2, with D hard to call. The germline V gene encodes CDR1 LNHDA and CDR2 SQIVND (reference sequence). The CDR3 is made up of 15 amino acids. V lost 1 base to trimming and J lost 3 bases, with 9 bases between them. The CDR3 region is CASSIVHTDTGELFF. The CDR3 DNA sequence: TGTGCCAGTAGTATAGTACATACCGACACCGGGGAGCTGTTTTTT.

J is TRBJ1-4 and V is TRBV5-4; 7 nucleotides match TRBD1. The CDR3 runs 14 residues. The ends lost 1 base at V and 8 bases at J; junction bases unmatched: 5. Germline-derived CDR1 and CDR2 are SGHNT and YYREEE (reference sequence). CDR3 DNA sequence: TGTGCCAGCAGCTTGTGGACAGGAGGGGAAAAACTGTTTTTT. This translates into CASSLWTGGEKLFF.

The chain couples TRBV9 to TRBJ1-2, with D unclear. This CDR3 is 13 amino acids long. Germline V lookup: CDR1 SGDLS, CDR2 YYNGEE. Trimming shortened V by 3 bases and J by 3 bases, and 9 bases separated the two germline ends. CDR3 region: CASSATPDYGYTF. For the CDR3, the DNA is TGTGCCAGCAGCGCGACCCCGGACTATGGCTACACCTTC.

The chain carries TRBV19 and TRBJ2-5; D is possibly TRBD1 (6 bases). TRBJ2-7 explains the end of the DNA better; the J call may be wrong. Germline CDR1 and CDR2: LNHDA and SQIVND (reference sequence). The CDR3 loop spans 13 amino acids. CDR3 region: CASSIAQGLEQYF. CDR3 in DNA: TGTGCCAGTAGTATAGCTCAGGGGCTCGAGCAGTACTTC.

This chain joins TRBV19 and TRBJ1-1; D is unresolved. With 3 bases removed from V and 5 bases from J, the gap between germline ends came to 10 bases. Germline V gene lookup returns CDR1 LNHDA and CDR2 SQIVND (reference sequence). This CDR3 comprises 13 residues. The CDR3 coding sequence is TGTGCCAGTAGTATGGTCCTCCGGACTGAAGCTTTCTTT. Amino acid sequence: CASSMVLRTEAFF.

The chain employs TRBV19 and TRBJ2-3; weak D call: TRBD1 (7 bases). This CDR3 spans 13 amino acids. The V gene's germline CDR1 is LNHDA and CDR2 SQIVND (reference sequence). V gave up 6 bases and J gave up 3 bases, with 10 bases separating them. CDR3 region: CASRPGGTDTQYF. The CDR3 nucleotides are TGTGCCAGTAGACCAGGGGGGACAGATACGCAGTATTTT. The full variable domain, with the rest looked up from reference TRBV19 and TRBJ2-3, is DGGITQSPKYLFRKEGQNVTLSCEQNLNHDAMYWYRQDPGQGLRLIYYSQIVNDFQKGDIAEGYSVSREKKESFPLTVTSAQKNPTAFYLCASRPGGTDTQYFGPGTRLTVL.

This clone has a handful of counts. V and J are TRBV18 and TRBJ1-2; 7 positions agree with TRBD1. The CDR3 has 15 amino acids. The ends lost 3 bases at V and 5 bases at J; junction bases unmatched: 9. Looked up from germline, CDR1 is KGHSH and CDR2 is LQKENI. The CDR3 here is CASSPAVYRGYGYTF. The CDR3 DNA is TGTGCCAGCTCACCGGCGGTCTACAGGGGATATGGCTACACCTTC. The variable domain in full, completed from reference TRBV18 and TRBJ1-2, reads NAGVMQNPRHLVRRRGQEARLRCSPMKGHSHVYWYRQLPEEGLKFMVYLQKENIIDESGMPKERFSAEFPKEGPSILRIQQVVRGDSAAYFCASSPAVYRGYGYTFGSGTRLTVV.

The genes are TRBV28 and TRBJ1-1; TRBD1 is a possible D gene (5 bases). The germline V and J ends were trimmed by 3 bases and 0 bases, with 14 bases remaining between them. Germline CDR1 and CDR2: MDHEN and SYDVKM. The CDR3 length is 16 residues. The CDR3 loop reads CASSLGPSSLNTEAFF. In DNA form, the CDR3 reads TGTGCCAGCAGTTTGGGGCCCAGTTCCCTGAACACTGAAGCTTTCTTT.

A few counts support this clone. The chain carries TRBV7-9 and TRBJ1-1; a possible D gene is TRBD1 (6 bases). The CDR3 sequence is 13 residues long. Germline V lookup: CDR1 SEHNR, CDR2 FQNEAQ (reference sequence). V was shortened by 6 bases and J by 6 bases, with 14 bases between the two germline ends. The CDR3 region is CASSAGVVAEAFF. CDR3 bases: TGTGCCAGCAGTGCAGGGGTCGTGGCTGAAGCTTTCTTT.

With regard to this clone: Other nucleotide sequences in the sample specify the same CDR3. This chain links TRBV7-2 with TRBJ1-2; D is undetermined. This CDR3 is built from 14 residues. Trimming took 1 base from V and 3 from J, leaving 9 bases between them. CDR1 and CDR2 from the germline V gene are SGHTA and FQGNSA. For the CDR3, the DNA is TGTGCCAGCAGCTTAGGTGGGCTCGACTATGGCTACACCTTC. Translated, it gives CASSLGGLDYGYTF. Full variable domain (missing parts from reference TRBV7-2 and TRBJ1-2): GAGVSQSPSNKVTEKGKDVELRCDPISGHTALYWYRQSLGQGLEFLIYFQGNSAPDKSGLPSDRFSAERTGGSVSTLTIQRTQQEDSAVYLCASSLGGLDYGYTFGSGTRLTVV.

This clone occurred a few times. The V gene is TRBV7-9, the J gene TRBJ1-5; 10 positions match TRBD1. Germline V gives CDR1 SEHNR, CDR2 FQNEAQ (reference sequence). The CDR3 is 15 amino acids. J gave up 6 bases and V 1 base, and 3 bases lay outside the gene matches. The CDR3 region is CASSLGTGGSQPQHF. The CDR3 DNA reads as TGTGCCAGCAGCTTAGGGACAGGGGGAAGTCAGCCCCAGCATTTT.

The CDR3 spells CASSPFQGEETQYF. For the CDR3, the DNA is TGTGCCAGCTCACCCTTCCAGGGAGAAGAGACCCAGTACTTC. V usage is TRBV18 and J usage is TRBJ2-5; D may match TRBD1 or TRBD2 (5 bases each). V was pared by 3 bases and J by 3 bases, with 11 bases between. The germline CDR1 and CDR2 sequences are KGHSH and LQKENI. The CDR3 sequence is 14 residues long. The full variable domain, with the rest looked up from reference TRBV18 and TRBJ2-5, is NAGVMQNPRHLVRRRGQEARLRCSPMKGHSHVYWYRQLPEEGLKFMVYLQKENIIDESGMPKERFSAEFPKEGPSILRIQQVVRGDSAAYFCASSPFQGEETQYFGPGTRLLVL.

J is TRBJ2-1 and V is TRBV11-2; 7 positions agree with TRBD1. The CDR3 has 14 amino acids. CDR1 is SGHAT, CDR2 FQNNGV, per germline. The V and J ends lost 4 bases and 4 bases, in that order; junction bases with no gene match: 4. The CDR3 DNA is TGTGCCAGCAGCTCGAGACAGGGTTACAATGAGCAGTTCTTC. It encodes CASSSRQGYNEQFF.

The chain links TRBV19 to TRBJ2-6, with TRBD1 identical over 7 bases. The ends lost 5 bases at V and 2 bases at J; junction bases unmatched: 6. This CDR3 has 16 residues. Germline lookup yields CDR1 LNHDA and CDR2 SQIVND (reference sequence). The CDR3 DNA reads TGTGCCAGTAGTCCAGACACAGGGGCTGGGGCCAACGTCCTGACTTTC. It specifies CASSPDTGAGANVLTF.

In regard to this clone: Within the sample, other DNA sequences also encode this same CDR3. The gene calls are TRBV6-5 and TRBJ1-2; 7 bases are a match to TRBD1. The V gene's germline CDR1 is MNHEY and CDR2 SVGAGI. The CDR3 extends over 11 amino acids. This CDR3 reads CASRDSYGYTF. The CDR3 DNA sequence: TGTGCGAGCCGGGACAGCTATGGCTACACCTTC.

The chain combines TRBV6-5 with TRBJ2-7; 11 nucleotides line up with TRBD2. CDR1 and CDR2 from the germline V gene are MNHEY and SVGAGI. Trimming at V came to 6 bases and at J to 6 bases, leaving 10 bases not matched to a gene. This CDR3 has 15 residues. CDR3 DNA: TGTGCCAGCAGCCGCGATCTAGCGGGGGGTGTCGAGCAGTACTTC. Protein product: CASSRDLAGGVEQYF.

The chain combines TRBV5-1 with TRBJ2-3; no clear D. Trimming removed 0 bases at V and 1 base at J, with 9 bases between. This CDR3 region has 15 residues. CDR1 and CDR2 from the germline V gene are SGHRS and YFSETQ. The CDR3 DNA reads TGCGCCAGCAGCTTGGACAGTGCCCGCACAGATACGCAGTATTTT. It specifies CASSLDSARTDTQYF.

The chain links TRBV6-1 to TRBJ2-7; 7 nucleotides line up with TRBD1. The CDR3 is 14 residues long. The germline gives CDR1 MNHNS, CDR2 SASEGT. The junction had 6 bases not matched to a gene; V was cut back by 7 bases and J by 0 bases. CDR3 coding DNA: TGTGCCAGCAACAGGGGCCCGAGCTCCTACGAGCAGTACTTC. It is translated as CASNRGPSSYEQYF.

Only one count was recorded for this clone. The chain couples TRBV6-5 to TRBJ2-5, with TRBD2 matching over 8 bases. V was clipped by 6 bases and J by 4 bases; unmatched bases: 10. This CDR3 is built from 15 residues. The germline V gene encodes CDR1 MNHEY and CDR2 SVGAGI. The CDR3 nucleotides read TGTGCCAGCAGCCGAGCCGGGACTAGAGGAGAGACCCAGTACTTC. Translated: CASSRAGTRGETQYF.

The DNA for the CDR3 is TGTGCCAGCAGCACAACCGGGACTAGCAAGGAGTATTTT. This encodes CASSTTGTSKEYF. The chain joins TRBV7-2 to TRBJ2-3; TRBD2 agrees at 9 bases. This CDR3 is 13 amino acids long. The V gene end was trimmed by 5 bases and the J gene end by 13 bases; junction bases not matched to a gene: 10. Germline V gene data show CDR1 as SGHTA and CDR2 as FQGNSA.

This chain joins TRBV19 and TRBJ1-2; D might be TRBD1 (6 bases). Per the germline V gene, CDR1 is LNHDA and CDR2 is SQIVND (reference sequence). Trimming removed 7 bases from V and 7 bases from J, with 19 bases in between. The CDR3 covers 14 residues. CDR3 sequence (DNA): TGTGCCAGTACCCCTCTATCAGGGGCGGGTGGCTACACCTTC. It codes for CASTPLSGAGGYTF.

The chain combines TRBV7-9 with TRBJ1-4; no reliable D call. The CDR3 totals 15 residues. Per germline, CDR1 SEHNR and CDR2 FQNEAQ (reference sequence). Trimming left V 1 base short and J 8 bases short, with 14 bases between. As DNA, the CDR3 is TGTGCCAGCAGCTTAGGGGGTCAGGTACGGGAAAAACTGTTTTTT. Protein product: CASSLGGQVREKLFF. Filled out from reference TRBV7-9 and TRBJ1-4, the complete variable domain reads DTGVSQNPRHKITKRGQNVTFRCDPISEHNRLYWYRQTLGQGPEFLTYFQNEAQLEKSRLLSDRFSAERPKGSFSTLEIQRTEQGDSAMYLCASSLGGQVREKLFFGSGTQLSVL.

The genes are TRBV10-3 and TRBJ2-3; D gene uncertain. Germline V gene sequence: CDR1 ENHRY, CDR2 SYGVKD. V lost 4 bases and J lost 4, with 9 bases in between. The CDR3 is 13 residues long. CDR3 sequence reads: CAISARLADTQYF. The CDR3 coding sequence is TGTGCCATCAGTGCCAGACTGGCAGATACGCAGTATTTT.